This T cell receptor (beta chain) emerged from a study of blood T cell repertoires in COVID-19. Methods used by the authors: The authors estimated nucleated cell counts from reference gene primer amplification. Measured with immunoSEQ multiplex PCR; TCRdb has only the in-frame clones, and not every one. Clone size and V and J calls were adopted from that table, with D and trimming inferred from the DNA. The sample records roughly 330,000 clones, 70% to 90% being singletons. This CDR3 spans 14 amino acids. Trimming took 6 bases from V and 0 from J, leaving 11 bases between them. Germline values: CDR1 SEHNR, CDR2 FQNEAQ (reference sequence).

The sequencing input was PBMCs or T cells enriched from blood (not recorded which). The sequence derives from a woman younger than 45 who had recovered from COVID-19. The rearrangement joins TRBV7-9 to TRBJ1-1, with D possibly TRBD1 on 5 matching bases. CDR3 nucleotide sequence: TGTGCCAGCAGGCCGGGACTAATGAACACTGAAGCTTTCTTT. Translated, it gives CASRPGLMNTEAFF.